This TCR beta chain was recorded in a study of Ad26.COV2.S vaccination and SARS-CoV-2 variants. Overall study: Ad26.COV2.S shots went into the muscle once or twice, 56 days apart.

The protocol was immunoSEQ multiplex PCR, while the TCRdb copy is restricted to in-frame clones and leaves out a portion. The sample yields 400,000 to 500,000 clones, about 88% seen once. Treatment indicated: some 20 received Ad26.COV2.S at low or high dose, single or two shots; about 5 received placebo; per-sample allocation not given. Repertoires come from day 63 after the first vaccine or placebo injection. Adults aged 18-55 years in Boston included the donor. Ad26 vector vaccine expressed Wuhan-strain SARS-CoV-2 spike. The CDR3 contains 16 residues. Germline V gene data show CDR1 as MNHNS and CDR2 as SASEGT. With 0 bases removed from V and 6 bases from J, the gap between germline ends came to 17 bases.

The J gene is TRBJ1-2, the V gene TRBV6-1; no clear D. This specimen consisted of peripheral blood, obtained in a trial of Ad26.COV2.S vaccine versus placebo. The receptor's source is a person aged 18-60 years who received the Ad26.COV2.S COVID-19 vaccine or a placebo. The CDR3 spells CASSEAIGIPRDGYTF. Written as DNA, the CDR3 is TGTGCCAGCAGTGAAGCAATCGGCATCCCTAGGGATGGCTACACCTTC.